This TCR beta chain comes out of a study of shared clonotypes between healthy human individuals. Turning to the study itself: The cohort comprised a couple of women and a few men. Their ages spanned 18 to 49 years. CD4 naive cells filled three plates per donor, CD4 memory three, CD8 naive two and CD8 memory one.

CDR3 length: 13 residues. Trimming pared 5 bases from V and 4 bases from J, leaving 9 bases between. Germline V gene sequence: CDR1 SGHTA, CDR2 FQGNSA. Donors were healthy HIV-negative adults without recent acute infections or vaccinations. The protocol was immunoSEQ multiplex PCR, while the TCRdb copy is restricted to in-frame clones and leaves out a portion. The table records nearly 1,000,000 clones, over 75% of them present only once. This TCR was recovered from a man aged 18 to 29 in good health. Sequencing used memory CD4+ T cells sorted from blood. Documented subset: CD45RA-negative fraction. This rearrangement joins TRBV7-2 to TRBJ1-3, with a weak D call TRBD1 (6 bases). The CDR3: CASSPTGGNTIYF. As DNA, the CDR3 is TGTGCCAGCAGCCCTACAGGGGGAAACACCATATATTTT.